These 30 T cell receptor beta chains were sequenced from one sample in a study of blood T cell repertoires in COVID-19. Data came from immunoSEQ multiplex PCR; TCRdb stores just in-frame clones and leaves some out. The sample contains fewer than 250,000 clones, under 90% of which appear only once. Sequenced material: peripheral blood. The receptors were sampled from a man between 60 and 75 years old with acute or convalescent COVID-19.

The chain links TRBV19 to TRBJ1-5, with 7 bases aligning to TRBD1. This CDR3 spans 15 amino acids. The V gene end was trimmed by 1 base and the J gene end by 9 bases; junction bases not matched to a gene: 9. Per the germline V gene, CDR1 is LNHDA and CDR2 is SQIVND (reference sequence). The CDR3 nucleotides are TGTGCCAGTAGTATAGGAGGCAGGGGGAGCTGGCCCCAGCATTTT. Amino acids: CASSIGGRGSWPQHF.

This clone was recorded a few times. This sequence joins TRBV6-6 and TRBJ2-7; TRBD2 matches 13 bases. J was trimmed by 3 bases and V by 5 bases; bases with no gene match: 10. This CDR3 contains 17 residues. In germline, CDR1 is MNHNY, CDR2 SVGAGI (reference sequence). In DNA form, the CDR3 reads TGTGCCAGCAGTCGGGGACTAGCGGGGACAGTTCGCTACGAGCAGTACTTC. Translating it yields CASSRGLAGTVRYEQYF.

The rearrangement joins TRBV6-1 to TRBJ1-1; D ambiguous. CDR1 and CDR2 from the germline V gene are MNHNS and SASEGT. This CDR3 spans 12 amino acids. The V end was cut by 4 bases, the J end by 0 bases, with 3 bases between. The CDR3 protein is CASSVVNTEAFF. For the CDR3, the DNA is TGTGCCAGCAGTGTCGTGAACACTGAAGCTTTCTTT.

In the case of this clone: At one boundary the junction diverges from the germline segment, which might be a read error. The same CDR3 is also encoded by other DNA sequences in this sample. The chain couples TRBV29-1 to TRBJ1-2; 7 bases agree with TRBD1. The germline gives CDR1 SQVTM, CDR2 ANQGSEA. The CDR3 totals 11 residues. CDR3 DNA sequence: TGCAGCGCTGGGACAGACTATGGTTACACCTTC. Amino acids: CSAGTDYGYTF.

The rearrangement links TRBV9 to TRBJ1-2; D is ambiguous. Germline V gene lookup returns CDR1 SGDLS and CDR2 YYNGEE. This CDR3 region has 12 residues. V was shortened by 5 bases and J by 8 bases, with 13 bases between the two germline ends. The CDR3 coding sequence is TGTGCCAGCAGGAATGGAAGGAGCGGCTACACCTTC. Protein: CASRNGRSGYTF. Complete variable domain (other parts from reference TRBV9 and TRBJ1-2): DSGVTQTPKHLITATGQRVTLRCSPRSGDLSVYWYQQSLDQGLQFLIQYYNGEERAKGNILERFSAQQFPDLHSELNLSSLELGDSALYFCASRNGRSGYTFGSGTRLTVV.

This chain links TRBV4-2 with TRBJ2-1, with TRBD2 matching 11 bases. The CDR3 length is 14 residues. CDR1 LGHNA and CDR2 YNFKEQ come from the germline V gene. J lost 7 bases, V lost 4 bases, and 3 bases had no gene match. CDR3 bases: TGTGCCAGCAGCCCCCCTAGCGGGGGGAATGAGCAGTTCTTC. This codes for CASSPPSGGNEQFF.

The V and J genes are TRBV18 and TRBJ2-1; TRBD1 agrees at 7 bases. From germline, CDR1 is KGHSH and CDR2 LQKENI. This CDR3 contains 14 residues. The J segment lost 9 bases and the V segment lost 4 bases, leaving 9 bases of the junction unmatched. The CDR3 nucleotides read TGTGCCAGCTCACTACAAGGGGGCCCCACTGAGCAGTTCTTC. Translation gives CASSLQGGPTEQFF.

This chain links TRBV27 with TRBJ1-6; possibly TRBD1 for D (6 bases). CDR3 length: 18 amino acids. Trimming removed 2 bases from V and 0 bases from J, with 14 bases in between. Germline V gene lookup returns CDR1 MNHEY and CDR2 SMNVEV (reference sequence). The CDR3 loop is CASSLGGAQYSYNSPLHF. The CDR3 DNA follows: TGTGCCAGCAGTTTAGGGGGGGCACAATACTCCTATAATTCACCCCTCCACTTT.

V usage is TRBV5-4 and J usage is TRBJ1-4; 7 nucleotides match TRBD1. The CDR3 extends over 15 amino acids. The junction had 5 bases not matched to a gene; V was cut back by 3 bases and J by 3 bases. Germline values: CDR1 SGHNT, CDR2 YYREEE (reference sequence). CDR3 residues: CASSSRTGSNEKLFF. The CDR3 nucleotides are TGTGCCAGCAGCTCTAGGACAGGCTCTAATGAAAAACTGTTTTTT.

The gene calls are TRBV27 and TRBJ1-1; 7 nucleotides agree with TRBD1. The J segment lost 5 bases and the V segment lost 7 bases, leaving 10 bases of the junction unmatched. Germline V CDR1 and CDR2: MNHEY, SMNVEV (reference sequence). CDR3 size: 14 residues. The CDR3 is CASKENRGNTEAFF. DNA for the CDR3: TGTGCCAGCAAAGAGAACAGGGGTAATACTGAAGCTTTCTTT.

This sequence joins TRBV4-2 and TRBJ2-1; TRBD2 aligns across 9 bases. CDR3 length: 16 residues. Germline CDR1 is LGHNA and CDR2 is YNFKEQ. The trim removed 2 bases at V and 1 base at J, leaving 3 bases unmatched. The CDR3 DNA reads as TGTGCCAGCAGCCAATACGCGGGGGGGTCCTACAATGAGCAGTTCTTC. Amino acids: CASSQYAGGSYNEQFF.

This chain uses TRBV10-1 with TRBJ1-1; D might be TRBD1 (6 bases). The CDR3 runs 14 residues. Germline V gene data show CDR1 as WNHNN and CDR2 as SYGVQD (reference sequence). Trimming shortened V by 6 bases and J by 1 base, and 12 bases separated the two germline ends. CDR3 protein: CASSATGSNTEAFF. CDR3 nucleotides: TGCGCCAGCAGCGCAACAGGGTCGAACACTGAAGCTTTCTTT.

The V call is TRBV11-2, the J call TRBJ2-1; 9 bases align to TRBD2. The CDR3 loop spans 14 amino acids. V dropped 5 bases and J dropped 7; count of bases not matched to a gene: 6. Germline V gene data show CDR1 as SGHAT and CDR2 as FQNNGV. The CDR3 DNA follows: TGTGCCAGCAGCCTTAGCGGGAGAGGGAATGAGCAGTTCTTC. Protein product: CASSLSGRGNEQFF.

The chain is built from TRBV5-4 and TRBJ1-2; 7 nucleotides line up with TRBD1. The V and J ends lost 7 bases and 7 bases, in that order; junction bases with no gene match: 13. CDR1 SGHNT and CDR2 YYREEE come from the germline V gene (reference sequence). The CDR3 covers 14 residues. The CDR3 is CASGGIGGLSGYTF. CDR3 nucleotide sequence: TGTGCCAGCGGGGGGATAGGGGGCTTAAGTGGCTACACCTTC.

The rearrangement links TRBV30 to TRBJ2-7; no clear D. CDR1 and CDR2 from the germline V gene are GTSNPN and SVGIG (reference sequence). The CDR3 runs 17 residues. Trimming took 3 bases from V and 3 from J, leaving 24 bases between them. The CDR3 bases are TGTGCCTGGAGAAAAAAACTATTTGGGTTACTTTACTACGAGCAGTACTTC. Encoded protein: CAWRKKLFGLLYYEQYF.

The chain employs TRBV6-2 or TRBV6-3 and TRBJ2-5, with no clear D. V lost 0 bases and J 5 bases, leaving 4 bases between the germline ends. The CDR3 covers 12 residues. CDR1 and CDR2 (germline): MNHEY, SVGEGT. The DNA of the CDR3 is TGTGCCAGCAGTTACTCCCGGGAGACCCAGTACTTC. This gives the protein CASSYSRETQYF.

The J gene is TRBJ2-7, the V gene TRBV4-1; 14 bases fit TRBD2. This CDR3 contains 16 residues. V was pared by 4 bases and J by 7 bases, with 9 bases of the junction left unmatched. Germline CDR1 is MGHRA and CDR2 is YSYEKL. The CDR3 nucleotides read TGCGCCAGCAGCCTCGCCGGGACTAGCGGGAGTGGGGAGCAGTACTTC. It yields the protein CASSLAGTSGSGEQYF.

DNA for the CDR3: TGTGCCAGCAGGCCGGACAGGGGAAGTTTTGGAGATACGCAGTATTTT. It is translated as CASRPDRGSFGDTQYF. V usage is TRBV2 and J usage is TRBJ2-3; 9 nucleotides line up with TRBD1. The CDR3 has 16 amino acids. Germline values: CDR1 SNHLY, CDR2 FYNNEI. The V segment lost 6 bases and the J segment 5 bases; nucleotides outside the gene matches: 12.

This clone was seen a single time. This rearrangement joins TRBV19 to TRBJ2-7, with D tentatively TRBD1 (5 bases). V was trimmed by 7 bases and J by 2 bases, leaving 15 bases between them. Germline loops: CDR1 LNHDA, CDR2 SQIVND (reference sequence). The CDR3 runs to 14 residues. In DNA, the CDR3 is TGTGCCAGTACTAAGACGGACACCACCTACGAGCAGTACTTC. This encodes CASTKTDTTYEQYF.

The rearrangement joins TRBV6-1 to TRBJ1-1, with D possibly matching TRBD1 (6 bases). Trimming stripped 3 bases from V and 4 bases from J, with 12 bases between. The germline CDR1 and CDR2 sequences are MNHNS and SASEGT. The CDR3 is 14 residues long. CDR3 in amino acids: CASSDPGQVTEAFF. The CDR3, as DNA: TGTGCCAGCAGTGACCCGGGACAAGTCACTGAAGCTTTCTTT.

This clone came up a few times. V and J are TRBV5-1 and TRBJ1-3; TRBD1 might be the D (6 bases). This CDR3 has 15 amino acids. Deletions cut 1 base from V and 2 bases from J, with 10 bases between. Germline V CDR1 and CDR2: SGHRS, YFSETQ. The CDR3 is CASSLLQGAGNTIYF. The CDR3 region has the DNA TGCGCCAGCAGCTTGTTACAGGGTGCTGGAAACACCATATATTTT.

This clone has ten or more counts. The chain is built from TRBV28 and TRBJ2-7; 9 nucleotides agree with TRBD1. CDR3 size: 17 residues. V shed 5 bases and J 2 bases; nucleotides not matched to a gene: 13. Germline assignment: CDR1 MDHEN and CDR2 SYDVKM. CDR3 coding DNA: TGTGCCAGCAGTCCTTACTCCGGGACAGGGATTACCTACGAGCAGTACTTC. Protein product: CASSPYSGTGITYEQYF. Full variable domain (outside the CDR3, taken from reference TRBV28 and TRBJ2-7): DVKVTQSSRYLVKRTGEKVFLECVQDMDHENMFWYRQDPGLGLRLIYFSYDVKMKEKGDIPEGYSVSREKKERFSLILESASTNQTSMYLCASSPYSGTGITYEQYFGPGTRLTVT.

The rearrangement links TRBV18 to TRBJ2-5, with D possibly TRBD1 on 6 matching bases. V was pared by 6 bases and J by 0 bases, with 23 bases between. There are 18 residues in the CDR3. CDR1 is KGHSH, CDR2 LQKENI, per germline. The CDR3 DNA reads as TGTGCCAGCTCGTACTTACAGGGATCTTACGGAGACCAAGAGACCCAGTACTTC. It codes for CASSYLQGSYGDQETQYF.

The chain couples TRBV5-4 to TRBJ1-2, with a tentative D call TRBD1 (6 bases). Germline V lookup: CDR1 SGHNT, CDR2 YYREEE (reference sequence). Trimming removed 3 bases from V and 0 bases from J, with 15 bases in between. CDR3 size: 16 residues. The CDR3 loop is CASSYRVGAANYGYTF. Written as DNA, the CDR3 is TGTGCCAGCAGCTACCGTGTGGGGGCTGCTAACTATGGCTACACCTTC.

Only a few counts were recorded for this clone. The chain carries TRBV6-5 and TRBJ1-2; TRBD1 matches 11 bases. The V gene end was trimmed by 8 bases and the J gene end by 2 bases; junction bases not matched to a gene: 1. CDR1 and CDR2 (germline): MNHEY, SVGAGI. The CDR3 is 13 amino acids. The CDR3 loop is CASRTGGNYGYTF. CDR3 nucleotide sequence: TGTGCCAGCCGGACAGGGGGCAACTATGGCTACACCTTC.

This chain connects TRBV11-3 to TRBJ2-2, with TRBD2 identical over 10 bases. Germline-derived CDR1 and CDR2 are SGHNT and YENEEA. V lost 5 bases, J lost 4 bases, and 7 bases stayed unmatched. This CDR3 is built from 16 residues. The DNA for the CDR3 is TGTGCCAGCAGCCCCCGAGGGACTAGCGCCACCGGGGAGCTGTTTTTT. It encodes CASSPRGTSATGELFF. Complete variable domain (other parts from reference TRBV11-3 and TRBJ2-2): EAGVVQSPRYKIIEKKQPVAFWCNPISGHNTLYWYLQNLGQGPELLIRYENEEAVDDSQLPKDRFSAERLKGVDSTLKIQPAELGDSAVYLCASSPRGTSATGELFFGEGSRLTVL.

The chain joins TRBV6-1 to TRBJ1-5; TRBD1 might be the D (5 bases). Deletions cut 2 bases from V and 9 bases from J, with 14 bases between. The germline CDR1 and CDR2 sequences are MNHNS and SASEGT. This CDR3 spans 14 amino acids. As DNA, the CDR3 is TGTGCCAGCAGTGAATCGGTAATGGGGGGGCCCCAGCATTTT. It specifies CASSESVMGGPQHF.

The chain links TRBV6-5 to TRBJ1-2; D not resolved. CDR1 MNHEY and CDR2 SVGAGI come from the germline V gene. Trimming stripped 5 bases from V and 4 bases from J, with 11 bases between. This CDR3 has 13 residues. CDR3: CASSPNLIYGYTF. In nucleotides, the CDR3 is TGTGCCAGCAGTCCTAACCTAATCTATGGCTACACCTTC.

V usage is TRBV19 and J usage is TRBJ2-7, with TRBD2 as a possible D gene (5 bases). CDR1 LNHDA and CDR2 SQIVND come from the germline V gene (reference sequence). The V and J ends lost 4 bases and 3 bases respectively, with 13 bases between them. The CDR3 has 14 residues. CDR3 amino acids: CASSKYGEIYEQYF. The DNA for the CDR3 is TGTGCCAGTAGTAAGTACGGGGAGATCTACGAGCAGTACTTC. Full variable domain (missing parts from reference TRBV19 and TRBJ2-7): DGGITQSPKYLFRKEGQNVTLSCEQNLNHDAMYWYRQDPGQGLRLIYYSQIVNDFQKGDIAEGYSVSREKKESFPLTVTSAQKNPTAFYLCASSKYGEIYEQYFGPGTRLTVT.

The V gene is TRBV6-2 or TRBV6-3, the J gene TRBJ2-7; 11 positions match TRBD2. The length of the CDR3 is 17 residues. V lost 2 bases and J lost 0; bases outside the gene matches: 6. Germline V lookup: CDR1 MNHEY, CDR2 SVGEGT. The CDR3 region is CASSYTWTSGRSYEQYF. CDR3 nucleotide sequence: TGTGCCAGCAGTTACACCTGGACTAGCGGGCGCTCCTACGAGCAGTACTTC.